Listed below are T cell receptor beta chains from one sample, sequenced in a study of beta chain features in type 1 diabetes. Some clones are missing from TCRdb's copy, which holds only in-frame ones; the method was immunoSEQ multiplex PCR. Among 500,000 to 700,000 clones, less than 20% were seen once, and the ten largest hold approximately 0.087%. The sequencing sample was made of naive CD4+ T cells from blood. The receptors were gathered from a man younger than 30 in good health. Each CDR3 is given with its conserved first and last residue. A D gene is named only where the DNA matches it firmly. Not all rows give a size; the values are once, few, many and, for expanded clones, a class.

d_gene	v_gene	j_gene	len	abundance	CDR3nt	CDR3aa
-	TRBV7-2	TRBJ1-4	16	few	TGTGCCAGCAGCTCGAGGGGATATGGCGCTAATGAAAAACTGTTTTTT	CASSSRGYGANEKLFF
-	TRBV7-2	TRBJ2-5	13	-	TGTGCCAGCAGCTTCTATAGGCAAGAGACCCAGTACTTC	CASSFYRQETQYF
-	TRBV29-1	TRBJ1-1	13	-	TGCAGCGTTGAAGGCCGTTTAAACACTGAAGCTTTCTTT	CSVEGRLNTEAFF
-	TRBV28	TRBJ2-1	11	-	TGTGCCAGCAGTTTGAAGAATGAGCAGTTCTTC	CASSLKNEQFF
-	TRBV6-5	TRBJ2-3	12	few	TGTGCCAGCTACCGGGACACAGATACGCAGTATTTT	CASYRDTDTQYF
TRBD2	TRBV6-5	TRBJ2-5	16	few	TGTGCCAGCAGTTACCCAAGCGGGGAAGGTCGAGAGACCCAGTACTTC	CASSYPSGEGRETQYF
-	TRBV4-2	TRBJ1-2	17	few	TGTGCCAGCAGCCCTTATGGCCCCTTCGAGCCTAACTATGGCTACACCTTC	CASSPYGPFEPNYGYTF
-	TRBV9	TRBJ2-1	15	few	TGTGCCAGCAGCGTAGGCGGGAACTCCTACAATGAGCAGTTCTTC	CASSVGGNSYNEQFF
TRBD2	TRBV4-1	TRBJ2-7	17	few	TGCGCCAGCAGCCCCTACCCACGCGGGAGAACCGGCGACGAGCAGTACTTC	CASSPYPRGRTGDEQYF
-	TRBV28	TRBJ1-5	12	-	TGTGCCAGCAGTCGGGAGACGGAGCCCCAGCATTTT	CASSRETEPQHF
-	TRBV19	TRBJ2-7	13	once	TGTGCCAGTAGTATTACAGCGGCCTACGAGCAGTACTTC	CASSITAAYEQYF
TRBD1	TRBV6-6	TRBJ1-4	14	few	TGTGCCAGCAGTAGGACAGGGGCTAATGAAAAACTGTTTTTT	CASSRTGANEKLFF
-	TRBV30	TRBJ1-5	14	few	TGTGCCTGGACCGTACGGGGGAGCAATCAGCCCCAGCATTTT	CAWTVRGSNQPQHF
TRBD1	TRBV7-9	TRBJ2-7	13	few	TGTGCCAGCAGGTATAACGACAGGGGCCAGCAGTACTTC	CASRYNDRGQQYF
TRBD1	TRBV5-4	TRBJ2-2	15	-	TGTGCCAGCAGCTTGCGACAGGGTAACACCGGGGAGCTGTTTTTT	CASSLRQGNTGELFF
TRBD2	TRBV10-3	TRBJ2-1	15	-	TGTGCCATCACCCCGGGACTAGCCGCCTACAATGAGCAGTTCTTC	CAITPGLAAYNEQFF
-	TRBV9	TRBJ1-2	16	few	TGTGCCAGCAGCGTTAGGCATCAGGGGACGAGGGATGGCTACACCTTC	CASSVRHQGTRDGYTF
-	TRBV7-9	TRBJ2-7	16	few	TGTGCCAGCAGCTTAGTTCAGCCTCCGGGGTCCTACGAGCAGTACTTC	CASSLVQPPGSYEQYF
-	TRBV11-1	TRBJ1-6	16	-	TGTGCCAGCAGCGGAAAGTTTGACACTTATAATTCACCCCTCCACTTT	CASSGKFDTYNSPLHF
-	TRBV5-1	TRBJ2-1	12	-	TGCGCCAGCAGCTTGGATGGGAATGAGCAGTTCTTC	CASSLDGNEQFF
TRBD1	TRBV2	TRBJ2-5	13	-	TGTGCCAGCTGGGGTACAGGGGGAGAGACCCAGTACTTC	CASWGTGGETQYF
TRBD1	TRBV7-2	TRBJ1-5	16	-	TGTGCCAGCAGCTTAGCACGGCAGGGGGTTAATCAGCCCCAGCATTTT	CASSLARQGVNQPQHF
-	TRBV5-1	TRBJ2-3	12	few	TGCGCCAGCGGAGTAGCGTCAGATACGCAGTATTTT	CASGVASDTQYF
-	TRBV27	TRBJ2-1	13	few	TGTGCCAGCAGTTTCCGAGTACGGAATGAGCAGTTCTTC	CASSFRVRNEQFF
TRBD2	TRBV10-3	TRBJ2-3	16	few	TGTGCCATCAGAACCGGGACTAGCGCCCCGACAGATACGCAGTATTTT	CAIRTGTSAPTDTQYF
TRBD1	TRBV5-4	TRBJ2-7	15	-	TGTGCCAGCAGCAGTAGGGACAGGGTTTCCTACGAGCAGTACTTC	CASSSRDRVSYEQYF
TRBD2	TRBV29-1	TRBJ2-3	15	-	TGCAGCGTTGATAGTAGCGGGAGGGCTGTAGATACGCAGTATTTT	CSVDSSGRAVDTQYF
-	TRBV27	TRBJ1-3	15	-	TGTGCCAGCAGCCAACGTTCAACCTCTGGAAACACCATATATTTT	CASSQRSTSGNTIYF
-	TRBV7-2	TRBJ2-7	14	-	TGTGCCAGCAGCTTAACAGGACGCTCCTACGAGCAGTACTTC	CASSLTGRSYEQYF
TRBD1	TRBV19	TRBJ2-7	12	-	TGTGCCAGTAGGGACAGGGTCAACGAGCAGTACTTC	CASRDRVNEQYF
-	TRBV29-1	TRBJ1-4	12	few	TGCAGCGTTCGGGGGACGGGTGAAAAACTGTTTTTT	CSVRGTGEKLFF
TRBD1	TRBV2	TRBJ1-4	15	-	TGTGCCAGCAGTTCTGGGGACAGGGGCGGTGAAAAACTGTTTTTT	CASSSGDRGGEKLFF
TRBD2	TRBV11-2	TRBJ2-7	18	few	TGTGCCAGCAGCTTTCCCCAGGGGACTAGCGGGAGTCGGAACGAGCAGTACTTC	CASSFPQGTSGSRNEQYF
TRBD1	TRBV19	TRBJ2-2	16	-	TGTGCCAGTAGTATAGCAGGGGGCTGGAACACCGGGGAGCTGTTTTTT	CASSIAGGWNTGELFF
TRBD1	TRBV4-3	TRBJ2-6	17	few	TGCGCCAGCAGCCAATCAGGACAGGGGGCTGGGGCCAACGTCCTGACTTTC	CASSQSGQGAGANVLTF
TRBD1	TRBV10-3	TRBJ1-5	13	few	TGTGCCATCAGGGGACAGGGCAATCAGCCCCAGCATTTT	CAIRGQGNQPQHF
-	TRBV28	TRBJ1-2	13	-	TGTGCCAGCAGTTTAGGAACGGCCTATGGCTACACCTTC	CASSLGTAYGYTF
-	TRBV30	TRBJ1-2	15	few	TGTGCCTGGACCGGGGGGGACCGAGCTAACTATGGCTACACCTTC	CAWTGGDRANYGYTF
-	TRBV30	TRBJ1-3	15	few	TGTGCCTGGAGTGTAATGGGGGCTTATGGAAACACCATATATTTT	CAWSVMGAYGNTIYF